These T cell receptor beta chains were read from a single sample in a study of beta chain features in type 1 diabetes. TCRdb's copy holds only in-frame clones and misses some; the assay was immunoSEQ multiplex PCR. This repertoire shows about 360,000 clones, approximately 12% found once; its top ten account for more than 0.015%. The sequencing sample was made of naive CD4+ T cells from blood. The receptors stem from a young man in good health. Both conserved end residues are part of each CDR3.

CDR3: CASSRQGPPWEQYF
J: TRBJ2-7
V: TRBV6-5
length: 14

CDR3: CASSFSGPYEQYF
J: TRBJ2-7
V: TRBV19
length: 13

CDR3: CASSIRTGGTGELFF
J: TRBJ2-2
V: TRBV5-1
length: 15

CDR3: CASSPPSGGPNTEAFF
J: TRBJ1-1
V: TRBV18
length: 16

CDR3: CASSKVRGVPYEQYF
J: TRBJ2-7
V: TRBV21-1
length: 15

CDR3: CASSRGGGQNYEQYF
J: -
V: TRBV6-6
length: 15

CDR3: CASSVLGLAGNNEQFF
J: TRBJ2-1
V: TRBV9
length: 16

CDR3: CASSLGDRETDTQYF
J: TRBJ2-3
V: TRBV5-1
length: 15

CDR3: CASSLEQLNQPQHF
J: TRBJ1-5
V: TRBV5-8
length: 14

CDR3: CASRTVYGYTF
J: TRBJ1-2
V: TRBV28
length: 11

CDR3: CASSLETGGNTDTQYF
J: TRBJ2-3
V: TRBV5-4
length: 16

CDR3: CAWKARVRTYEQYF
J: TRBJ2-7
V: TRBV30
length: 14

CDR3: CASSQDPGTGNYQPQHF
J: TRBJ1-5
V: TRBV4-3
length: 17

CDR3: CASSQERGQAEAFF
J: TRBJ1-1
V: TRBV4-3
length: 14

CDR3: CATSGRTGELFF
J: TRBJ2-2
V: TRBV7-8
length: 12

CDR3: CASSSPRGLAETQYF
J: TRBJ2-5
V: TRBV7-2
length: 15

CDR3: CASSLDAGQNNEKLFF
J: TRBJ1-4
V: TRBV7-9
length: 16

CDR3: CASSRDRGGQPQHF
J: TRBJ1-5
V: TRBV2
length: 14

CDR3: CASRWTATNEKLFF
J: TRBJ1-4
V: TRBV6-5
length: 14

CDR3: CASSISYQETQYF
J: TRBJ2-5
V: TRBV7-2
length: 13

CDR3: CASSQDGGGGTDTQYF
J: TRBJ2-3
V: TRBV4-3
length: 16

CDR3: CASIDRGSNQPQHF
J: TRBJ1-5
V: TRBV19
length: 14

CDR3: CASSLGGRRNNSPLHF
J: TRBJ1-6
V: TRBV28
length: 16

CDR3: CASSSTGTGDEKLFF
J: TRBJ1-4
V: TRBV7-2
length: 15

CDR3: CASSPQGPRLVGELFF
J: TRBJ2-2
V: TRBV27
length: 16

CDR3: CASSQGVRRNTEAFF
J: TRBJ1-1
V: TRBV4-2
length: 15

CDR3: CASSPAVAGESGELFF
J: TRBJ2-2
V: TRBV4-2
length: 16